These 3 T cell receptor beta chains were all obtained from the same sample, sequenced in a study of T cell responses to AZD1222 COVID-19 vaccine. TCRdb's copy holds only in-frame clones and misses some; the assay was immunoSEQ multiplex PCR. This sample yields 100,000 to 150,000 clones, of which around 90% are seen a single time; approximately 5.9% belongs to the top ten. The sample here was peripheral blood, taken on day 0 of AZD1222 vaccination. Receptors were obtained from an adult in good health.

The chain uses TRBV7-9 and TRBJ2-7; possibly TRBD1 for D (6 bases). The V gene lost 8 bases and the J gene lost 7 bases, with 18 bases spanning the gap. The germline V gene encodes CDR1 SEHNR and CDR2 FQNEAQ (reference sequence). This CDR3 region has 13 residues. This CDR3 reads CASRRGSVEEQYF. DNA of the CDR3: TGTGCCAGCCGTAGGGGGTCTGTTGAGGAGCAGTACTTC. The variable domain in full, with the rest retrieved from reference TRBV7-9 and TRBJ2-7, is DTGVSQNPRHKITKRGQNVTFRCDPISEHNRLYWYRQTLGQGPEFLTYFQNEAQLEKSRLLSDRFSAERPKGSFSTLEIQRTEQGDSAMYLCASRRGSVEEQYFGPGTRLTVT.

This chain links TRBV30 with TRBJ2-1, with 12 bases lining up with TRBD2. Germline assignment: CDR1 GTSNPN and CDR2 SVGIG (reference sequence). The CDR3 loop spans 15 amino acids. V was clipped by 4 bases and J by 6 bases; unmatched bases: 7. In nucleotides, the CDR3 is TGTGCCTGGACCCAACAACTAGCGGGAGGCAATGAGCAGTTCTTC. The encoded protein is CAWTQQLAGGNEQFF.

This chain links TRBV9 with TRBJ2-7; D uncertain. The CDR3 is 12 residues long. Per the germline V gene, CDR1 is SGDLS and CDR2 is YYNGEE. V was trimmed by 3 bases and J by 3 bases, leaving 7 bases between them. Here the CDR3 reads CASSGVNYEQYF. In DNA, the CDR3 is TGTGCCAGCAGCGGGGTAAACTACGAGCAGTACTTC.